These 6 T cell receptor beta chains were all obtained from the same sample, sequenced in a study of blood T cell repertoires in COVID-19 (dated by TCRdb to 2018 to 2021). Library creation used the immunoSEQ multiplex PCR assay. Held by TCRdb, this immuneACCESS table contains in-frame sequences only and omits some clones. Under half of the omission traces to an unresolved V gene where checked; the cause of the rest is unknown. Within this sample are under 300,000 clones, with approximately 90% of them counted one time only. 2% to 2.5% of the sample lies in the top ten. What was sequenced was PBMCs or T cells enriched from blood (not recorded which). The receptor source for this set is a woman aged 18-29 years who had recovered from COVID-19.

V and J are TRBV7-8 and TRBJ1-4; maybe TRBD1 (6 bases). Deletions cut 4 bases from V and 7 bases from J, with 10 bases between. Germline-derived CDR1 and CDR2 are SGHVS and FQNEAQ. This CDR3 has 13 amino acids. The CDR3 DNA reads TGTGCCAGCAGCTCCTCGGACAGTGAAAAACTGTTTTTT. Translating gives CASSSSDSEKLFF. The entire variable domain, with the rest obtained from reference TRBV7-8 and TRBJ1-4, is as follows: GAGVSQSPRYKVAKRGQDVALRCDPISGHVSLFWYQQALGQGPEFLTYFQNEAQLDKSGLPSDRFFAERPEGSVSTLKIQRTQQEDSAVYLCASSSSDSEKLFFGSGTQLSVL.

The chain links TRBV6-2 or TRBV6-3 to TRBJ2-2, with 9 bases fitting TRBD2. The CDR3 runs to 15 residues. Unmatched junction bases numbered 3, after V lost 4 bases and J lost 3 bases. CDR1 and CDR2 from the germline V gene are MNHEY and SVGEGT. CDR3 sequence reads: CASSFSGGDTGELFF. In DNA, the CDR3 is TGTGCCAGCAGTTTTAGCGGGGGAGACACCGGGGAGCTGTTTTTT.

This chain connects TRBV5-1 to TRBJ1-1; 7 bases agree with TRBD1. CDR3 length: 13 residues. Unmatched junction bases numbered 1, after V lost 0 bases and J lost 5 bases. Germline V gives CDR1 SGHRS, CDR2 YFSETQ. The CDR3 coding sequence is TGCGCCAGCAGCTTGGACAGGGGAACTGAAGCTTTCTTT. Translated: CASSLDRGTEAFF. Looking up the rest from reference TRBV5-1 and TRBJ1-1 gives the full variable domain: KAGVTQTPRYLIKTRGQQVTLSCSPISGHRSVSWYQQTPGQGLQFLFEYFSETQRNKGNFPGRFSGRQFSNSRSEMNVSTLELGDSALYLCASSLDRGTEAFFGQGTRLTVV.

As DNA, the CDR3 is TGTGCCATCAGTGAGTCCCCCCGGAGTCTCTATGGCTACACCTTC. Translation: CAISESPRSLYGYTF. This chain connects TRBV10-3 to TRBJ1-2; D gene unclear. Trimming left V 0 bases short and J 4 bases short, with 12 bases between. The CDR3 runs 15 residues. CDR1 and CDR2 from the germline V gene are ENHRY and SYGVKD.

This sequence joins TRBV7-2 and TRBJ1-2, with D perhaps matching TRBD1 (5 bases). CDR1 and CDR2 from the germline V gene are SGHTA and FQGNSA. The length of the CDR3 is 13 residues. Trimming removed 4 bases from V and 6 bases from J, with 12 bases in between. CDR3: CASSSQGYDGYTF. The DNA for the CDR3 is TGTGCCAGCAGCTCGCAGGGATATGATGGCTACACCTTC.

Comments on this clone: Mismatch with germline at one junction end may stem from a read error. CDR3 protein: CSVEEAGGHQETQYF. The CDR3 bases are TGCAGCGTCGAAGAAGCGGGGGGGCATCAAGAGACCCAGTACTTC. The chain joins TRBV29-1 to TRBJ2-5; 10 bases are shared with TRBD2. Germline loops: CDR1 SQVTM, CDR2 ANQGSEA. The length of the CDR3 is 15 residues.